This T cell receptor (beta chain) comes out of a study of vaccination effects on CD4 cells after COVID-19. Study findings and constraints: By a late point after vaccination, infection- and vaccine-induced clones had shrunk markedly through clonal contraction. After vaccination of healthy people, only 1 of 255 vaccine-induced clones cross-reacted with common cold coronaviruses. Early timepoints after infection were absent, and convalescent patients were few in the study.

As concerns this clone: What it recognizes is unknown.

Clones were read by immunoSEQ multiplex PCR, and TCRdb kept only the in-frame ones, dropping some. The sample comprises more than 50,000 clones, less than 80% of which are singletons, and approximately 0.95% rests with the top ten. Before sequencing took place, the ViraFEST assay used viral peptide pools to expand antigen-specific CD4+ T cells. After around 10 days in culture, the CD4+ T cells were isolated. Vaccine administered to participants consisted of two doses of either BNT162b2 or mRNA-1273. The CDR3 runs 15 residues. Germline assignment: CDR1 SNHLY and CDR2 FYNNEI. Trimming at V came to 0 bases and at J to 7 bases, leaving 6 bases not matched to a gene.

The chain uses TRBV2 and TRBJ1-5; TRBD1 aligns across 7 bases. The origin of this receptor is a human donor who received a COVID-19 vaccine. The sequencing here drew on CD4+ T cells from PBMCs cultured with HCoV-OC43 spike peptides, taken after COVID-19 vaccination. Indicated subset: HCoV-OC43 spike overlapping peptide pool stimulation. CDR3: CASSEALRGRQPQHF. In DNA form, the CDR3 reads TGTGCCAGCAGTGAAGCGCTAAGGGGGCGACAGCCCCAGCATTTT.